This T cell receptor beta chain was recovered during a study of shared clonotypes between healthy human individuals. CD45RO-negative CD8 cells positively selected for CCR7 made up the naive population, which excluded terminally differentiated effector memory CD45RA+ cells. The CDR3 has 15 amino acids. Trimming took 1 base from V and 2 from J; bases not matched to a gene: 4. Looked up from germline, CDR1 is PRHDT and CDR2 is FYEKMQ (reference sequence). General study results and limits: The researchers took only blood, and tissue repertoires probably look different.

Sequencing was performed with immunoSEQ multiplex PCR; in TCRdb, only in-frame clones are kept and a portion is missing. The repertoire holds just over 2,000,000 clones, with around 96% as singletons. Notes on this clone: The antigen remains unidentified.

The chain combines TRBV13 with TRBJ2-7, with TRBD2 matching over 8 bases. The clonotype originates from a man aged 18-30 years in good health. Material for sequencing was naive CD8+ T cells sorted from blood. CDR3 residues: CASSLASGPPYEQYF. Written as DNA, the CDR3 is TGTGCCAGCAGCTTAGCTAGCGGGCCTCCCTACGAGCAGTACTTC.